The entry that follows covers one TCR beta chain sequence. Its antigen remains unidentified. Within one base of it there is no much larger clone, and no base qualities were kept. Donors were healthy HIV-negative adults with no recently reported acute infections or vaccinations. Every donor was a Caucasian adult residing in Nashville, Tennessee, USA. CD4+ T cells were enriched through magnetic negative selection, after which naive cells were positively selected on CD45RA and the remaining negative fraction served as the memory subset. Blood was collected by leukapheresis, and PBMCs were isolated by Ficoll-Histopaque density gradient centrifugation and then cryopreserved in liquid nitrogen vapor phase. Analytical flow cytometry was used to check the purity and quantity of each magnetically sorted T cell population. From each sorted fraction, genomic DNA was isolated and quantified by UV absorbance on a Nanodrop 2000c.

Using the deep immunoSEQ assay, TCR CDR3 regions were amplified from genomic DNA by multiplex PCR. Genomic DNA extracted from each cell subset was distributed evenly over all wells of several immunoSEQ 96-well plates, and each plate served as one replicate. For sorted subsets, roughly 190 ng of genomic DNA, equivalent to roughly 30,000 T cell genomes, went into each replicate PCR. The purified libraries were quantified using a Qubit 3.0 fluorometer, sized with a Bioanalyzer 2100, and then quantified again using the KAPA Library Quantification kit. Every immunoSEQ 96-well plate was sequenced on a dedicated single-read 150-cycle Illumina NextSeq 550 flow cell. Per the source publication's procedure: Because the immunoSEQ output included only junctional sequences and no quality scores, the filtering could not be the same as the filtering used for full-length reads. To assign V/J genes and CDR3, sequences were annotated against IMGT germline references using PyIR, a Python wrapper for IgBLAST v1.9. Reads were removed for weak V/J assignments (E-value above 1e-6), missing CDR3, stop codons, out-of-frame junctions, or ambiguous translated residues. V3J clonotypes were defined as sequences sharing an identical inferred V gene, J gene, and CDR3 amino acid sequence. To compute the percentage overlap between repertoires, the number of shared unique clonotypes was divided by the size of the smaller repertoire. Repertoire richness was assessed with RTK rarefaction, the Chao1 estimator, and Recon v2.1 estimates of unobserved clonotypes. For all TCRbeta clonotypes obtained by the gDNA method from several donors, generation probabilities were computed with OLGA. Here the immuneACCESS table is served through TCRdb, limited to in-frame sequences with V and J called. Missing clones are a known gap in these copies; in checked studies unresolved V genes cover under half, and the rest lacks a known reason. Clone size and V and J calls were adopted from that table, with D and trimming inferred from the DNA. Counted in this sample were around 980,000 clones; approximately 80% of them appeared once. Of the sample, 0.55% to 0.7% falls within the top ten clones.

Spanning cysteine to phenylalanine, the CDR3 consists of 15 amino acids. This entry keeps only the CDR3 DNA: 45 bases, framed from base 1. CDR1 and CDR2 are drawn from the germline V gene: SGHRS, YFSETQ. Relative to germline, V is 4 bases shorter and J is 2 bases shorter, with 13 bases between their ends. This sample is part of a study of shared clonotypes between healthy human individuals (TCRdb year 2020). Background for the entire study: The cohort comprised two women and a few men aged 18 to 49 years. For each donor, CD4 naive and CD4 memory were each run on three plates, CD8 naive on two plates, and CD8 memory on one plate. The study deeply sequenced blood TCR repertoires of 5 or 6 healthy adults to estimate repertoire size and the extent of clonotype sharing between individuals. To increase sequencing depth and limit assay-specific biases, different laboratories used diverse techniques to prepare libraries and sequence TCR repertoires. Between about 0.8 and 8.9 billion PBMCs per donor were obtained by leukapheresis. Here is what the overall study found, with its caveats: Sharing across a few donors was observed for 4.5% to 6.5% of naive CD4, about 4% of naive CD8, 2% to 2.5% of memory CD4, and about 0.4% of memory CD8 clonotypes. Pairwise subsampling indicated that sequencing depth was expected to affect the degree of clonotype sharing among donors. Naive subsets generally had larger estimated clonotype richness than memory subsets did. Compared with non-shared clonotypes, clonotypes shared by all four sorted-subset donors had higher generation probabilities. Only blood was sampled, and tissue TCR repertoires likely differ from those in blood. Even with the large sequencing depth, rarefaction of the sorted-subset datasets indicated that sequencing was incomplete. Because the study included only a small number of donors, the genetic and exposure-history diversity represented was limited.

Sequencing used memory CD4+ T cells from PBMCs. The sample's cell subset or site label is to be understood as: CD45RA-negative fraction. This clonotype originated in a man younger than 30 in good health. Some clones in this sample may be carry-over from other donors' samples. The chain uses TRBV5-1 and TRBJ2-1, with TRBD2 as a weak D call on 6 bases. In nucleotide form, the sequence is TGCGCCAGCAGCCCCCGGGAGTTTGCCTACAATGAGCAGTTCTTC. Protein translation: CASSPREFAYNEQFF.